These 24 T cell receptor beta chains share one sample of origin, sequenced in a study of CD8 T cells in ankylosing spondylitis. TCRdb fed the 5' RACE reads into MiXCR, producing one record per CDR3 protein. Of roughly 250,000 distinct CDR3 sequences listed, 7.5% to 9% are singletons. The sample was blood, either unsorted or a sorted T cell fraction (not recorded which). Receptors were obtained from a male donor with ankylosing spondylitis or in good health (not recorded which).

In the case of this clonotype: Possible read error: a much larger clone is one base away. The V call is TRBV5-1, the J call TRBJ1-1; no definite D call. The CDR3 is 15 residues long. CDR1 is SGHRS, CDR2 YFSETQ, per germline. Trimming took off 0 bases at V and 1 base at J, with 10 bases between the two ends. CDR3 loop: CASSLVVPENTEAFF. The CDR3 DNA follows: TGCGCCAGCAGCTTGGTTGTTCCGGAGAACACTGAAGCTTTCTTT.

The rearrangement links TRBV7-6 to TRBJ2-5, with D possibly being TRBD1 (6 bases). The CDR3 has 16 amino acids. Per germline, CDR1 SGHVS and CDR2 FNYEAQ. Trimming took off 0 bases at V and 1 base at J, with 12 bases between the two ends. The CDR3 loop reads CASSLAGAGVQETQYF. CDR3 coding DNA: TGTGCCAGCAGCTTAGCGGGGGCAGGGGTCCAAGAGACCCAGTACTTC.

This clonotype occurred many times. The genes are TRBV12-3 or TRBV12-4 and TRBJ2-4; D is perhaps TRBD1 (5 bases). The ends were cut back, 6 bases at V and 1 base at J, with 10 bases in the middle. The CDR3 loop spans 14 amino acids. The CDR3 reads CASSQTEAKNIQYF. The CDR3 nucleotides read TGTGCCAGCAGCCAGACAGAGGCCAAAAACATTCAGTACTTC.

This clonotype came up many times. This sequence joins TRBV19 and TRBJ1-1; tentative D call: TRBD1 (5 bases). The germline V and J ends were trimmed by 4 bases and 6 bases, with 12 bases remaining between them. Germline CDR1 LNHDA, CDR2 SQIVND (reference sequence). CDR3 size: 13 residues. The CDR3 nucleotides are TGTGCCAGTAGTACGCGAGGGGAGGCTGAAGCTTTCTTT. Translation: CASSTRGEAEAFF.

Remarks on this clonotype: Since a much larger clone is just one base distant, this may be a read error. V is TRBV20-1 and J is TRBJ1-1; possibly TRBD1 for D (6 bases). Trimming stripped 4 bases from V and 1 base from J, with 10 bases between. Per germline, CDR1 DFQATT and CDR2 SNEGSKA (reference sequence). The CDR3 totals 13 residues. The CDR3 region has the DNA TGCAGTGCTAAAACACAGGGGAACACTGAAGCTTTCTTT. Protein product: CSAKTQGNTEAFF.

This clonotype was seen at least ten times. CDR3 DNA: TGTGCCAGCAGCTTCGGGTCGGTCGCCGAAGCTTTCTTT. It encodes CASSFGSVAEAFF. The rearrangement links TRBV7-9 to TRBJ1-1, with D hard to call. V gave up 3 bases and J gave up 8 bases, with 13 bases separating them. The CDR3 contains 13 residues. The germline gives CDR1 SEHNR, CDR2 FQNEAQ (reference sequence).

This clonotype was seen ten or more times. The chain combines TRBV5-1 with TRBJ2-1, with D hard to call. The CDR3 spans 12 residues. Trimming took off 0 bases at V and 6 bases at J, with 4 bases between the two ends. CDR1 and CDR2 (germline): SGHRS, YFSETQ. The CDR3 region is CASSLGVNEQFF. The DNA for the CDR3 is TGCGCCAGCAGCTTGGGAGTCAATGAGCAGTTCTTC.

This clonotype appeared many times. The chain combines TRBV12-3 or TRBV12-4 with TRBJ2-5, with 9 bases fitting TRBD1. The CDR3 is 15 amino acids. The V segment lost 5 bases and the J segment 7 bases; nucleotides outside the gene matches: 11. The CDR3 bases are TGTGCCAGCAGTCCCAGAAACAGGGGGCATGGGACCCAGTACTTC. Translating gives CASSPRNRGHGTQYF.

This clonotype was detected ten times or more. This chain links TRBV5-1 with TRBJ2-5, with TRBD2 matching over 7 bases. This CDR3 comprises 15 residues. The J segment lost 5 bases and the V segment lost 0 bases, leaving 7 bases of the junction unmatched. Germline lookup yields CDR1 SGHRS and CDR2 YFSETQ. In DNA form, the CDR3 reads TGCGCCAGCAGCTTGGCCGGCGGGGGAGGGGAGACCCAGTACTTC. It yields the protein CASSLAGGGGETQYF. Using reference TRBV5-1 and TRBJ2-5 for the parts outside the CDR3, the full variable domain is KAGVTQTPRYLIKTRGQQVTLSCSPISGHRSVSWYQQTPGQGLQFLFEYFSETQRNKGNFPGRFSGRQFSNSRSEMNVSTLELGDSALYLCASSLAGGGGETQYFGPGTRLLVL.

This sequence joins TRBV20-1 and TRBJ2-1, with TRBD2 matching 8 bases. The CDR3 sequence is 15 residues long. The trim removed 6 bases at V and 2 bases at J, leaving 9 bases unmatched. Germline V CDR1 and CDR2: DFQATT, SNEGSKA (reference sequence). CDR3 coding DNA: TGCAGTGCGCACGGGGGGGAGGGCCCCTACAATGAGCAGTTCTTC. It encodes CSAHGGEGPYNEQFF.

This clonotype was detected ten times or more. The V gene is TRBV29-1, the J gene TRBJ2-1; 7 bases map to TRBD1. The length of the CDR3 is 15 residues. Trimming removed 5 bases from V and 5 bases from J; junction bases left unmatched: 12. Germline V gene data show CDR1 as SQVTM and CDR2 as ANQGSEA. The CDR3 coding sequence is TGCAGCGTTAGGGTTCCAGGGGGACAAAACAATGAGCAGTTCTTC. Its protein is CSVRVPGGQNNEQFF.

This clonotype was found many times. V usage is TRBV7-8 and J usage is TRBJ1-1; unclear D gene. The CDR3 length is 12 residues. From germline, CDR1 is SGHVS and CDR2 FQNEAQ. V shed 5 bases and J shed 6 bases, with 10 bases lying between them. This chain's CDR3 is CASSRDTAEAFF. As DNA, the CDR3 is TGTGCCAGCAGCCGCGACACAGCTGAAGCTTTCTTT.

The V call is TRBV12-3 or TRBV12-4, the J call TRBJ2-1; 14 bases agree with TRBD2. The CDR3 sequence is 19 residues long. Germline trimming cut 1 base from V and 9 bases from J; bases unmatched to any gene: 14. The CDR3 is CASSLGRLTSGGENGEQFF. The CDR3 DNA follows: TGTGCCAGCAGTTTAGGGCGCCTGACTAGCGGGGGGGAAAACGGTGAGCAGTTCTTC.

This clonotype appeared many times. This chain connects TRBV7-6 to TRBJ1-1; tentatively, D is TRBD1 (6 bases). CDR1 and CDR2 from the germline V gene are SGHVS and FNYEAQ. This CDR3 has 15 amino acids. The ends were cut back, 4 bases at V and 0 bases at J, with 12 bases in the middle. CDR3 amino acids: CASSWGGGLNTEAFF. In DNA form, the CDR3 reads TGTGCCAGCAGCTGGGGGGGCGGGTTGAACACTGAAGCTTTCTTT.

This clonotype was seen a handful of times. The chain carries TRBV6-5 and TRBJ2-3, with 7 bases identical to TRBD1. CDR3 length: 12 residues. After removal of 8 bases from V and 4 bases from J, the junction contained 3 bases not matched to a gene. Germline V gene sequence: CDR1 MNHEY, CDR2 SVGAGI. The CDR3, as DNA: TGTGCCAGCCGGGACAGACCAGATACGCAGTATTTT. Translating gives CASRDRPDTQYF.

This clonotype came up many times. The chain combines TRBV7-9 with TRBJ1-1; no reliable D call. Trimming cost V 5 bases and J 4 bases, with 14 bases left between them. Germline lookup yields CDR1 SEHNR and CDR2 FQNEAQ (reference sequence). This CDR3 region has 14 residues. The CDR3 protein is CASSPESTTTEAFF. The CDR3 coding sequence is TGTGCCAGCAGCCCCGAGTCGACGACCACTGAAGCTTTCTTT.

This chain uses TRBV20-1 with TRBJ1-2; 9 bases are shared with TRBD1. V lost 6 bases, J lost 8 bases, and 10 bases stayed unmatched. In germline, CDR1 is DFQATT, CDR2 SNEGSKA (reference sequence). There are 13 residues in the CDR3. In DNA, the CDR3 is TGCAGTGCCACACAGGGGGCCGAAGTAGGCTACACCTTC. This gives the protein CSATQGAEVGYTF.

This clonotype was observed at least ten times. The chain employs TRBV18 and TRBJ1-2; 7 nucleotides agree with TRBD1. With 5 bases clipped from V and 8 bases from J, the junction kept 14 bases outside the gene matches. The CDR3 is 15 residues long. The germline V gene has CDR1 KGHSH and CDR2 LQKENI. The DNA for the CDR3 is TGTGCCAGCTCATCCCAGACAGGGACCCAACGGGGCTACACCTTC. Protein product: CASSSQTGTQRGYTF.

This clonotype was observed a handful of times. V usage is TRBV19 and J usage is TRBJ1-1, with 7 bases fitting TRBD1. V was pared by 3 bases and J by 3 bases, with 7 bases of the junction left unmatched. The CDR3 is 15 residues long. Germline CDR1 reads LNHDA; CDR2 reads SQIVND (reference sequence). The CDR3 reads CASSILQGFHTEAFF. The CDR3 DNA sequence: TGTGCCAGTAGTATTCTACAGGGGTTTCACACTGAAGCTTTCTTT.

A few counts support this clonotype. The V and J genes are TRBV7-2 and TRBJ2-4; TRBD2 is a possible D gene (5 bases). Germline loops: CDR1 SGHTA, CDR2 FQGNSA. Trimming cost V 0 bases and J 2 bases, with 14 bases left between them. The CDR3 is 17 residues long. The CDR3 coding sequence is TGTGCCAGCAGCTTAGCGTGGGCTAGCAGGTCCAAAAACATTCAGTACTTC. This translates into CASSLAWASRSKNIQYF.

This clonotype was seen repeatedly, ten times or more. The V call is TRBV6-5, the J call TRBJ2-7; 10 bases match TRBD1. V was clipped by 0 bases and J by 10 bases; unmatched bases: 9. This CDR3 contains 15 residues. Looked up from germline, CDR1 is MNHEY and CDR2 is SVGAGI. The CDR3 DNA reads as TGTGCCAGCAGTTACTCGTTGGACAGGGGGTTCCCCCAGTACTTC. Translation: CASSYSLDRGFPQYF.

This clonotype was seen many times. The chain recombines TRBV5-1 with TRBJ2-2; no clear D gene. V was cut by 6 bases and J by 1 base, with 10 bases left in between. The CDR3 extends over 14 amino acids. The germline V gene encodes CDR1 SGHRS and CDR2 YFSETQ. DNA of the CDR3: TGCGCCAGCATGAAGGACGGGAACACCGGGGAGCTGTTTTTT. Amino acid sequence: CASMKDGNTGELFF.

The J gene is TRBJ1-2, the V gene TRBV5-1; D might be TRBD1 (5 bases). Germline V lookup: CDR1 SGHRS, CDR2 YFSETQ. The CDR3 has 14 residues. V dropped 6 bases and J dropped 5 bases, with 17 bases sitting between them. This CDR3 is CASTSGRTGYGYTF. In DNA form, the CDR3 reads TGCGCCAGCACCTCAGGGAGAACTGGGTATGGCTACACCTTC.

This clonotype occurred many times. The J gene is TRBJ2-5, the V gene TRBV27; D gene uncertain. Trimming stripped 0 bases from V and 1 base from J, with 9 bases between. The CDR3 runs 15 residues. CDR1 is MNHEY, CDR2 SMNVEV, per germline (reference sequence). CDR3 sequence: CASSLSWAAQETQYF. The CDR3, as DNA: TGTGCCAGCAGTTTATCGTGGGCAGCCCAAGAGACCCAGTACTTC.